The rows below give T cell receptor beta chains drawn from one sample of a study of T cell changes during pregnancy in multiple sclerosis. The assay was immunoSEQ multiplex PCR, and TCRdb's table has in-frame clones only and misses some. The sample shows 85,000 to 130,000 clones, about 90% of them seen only once. Specimen: peripheral blood, collected before pregnancy. These receptors were collected from a female donor with multiple sclerosis, enrolled in a pregnancy study. Both conserved end residues are part of each CDR3. Each record gives: clone size, D gene, J gene, V gene, CDR3 protein, CDR3 DNA. D genes are given only for firm matches. Size tells how often a clone was seen (once, few, many) or the class of an expanded clone, and some rows leave it out.

abundance: NA; d_gene: TRBD1; j_gene: TRBJ1-2; v_gene: TRBV5-6; CDR3aa: CASSWDRGTSDGYTF; CDR3nt: TGTGCCAGCAGCTGGGACAGGGGGACGTCTGATGGCTACACCTTC
abundance: NA; d_gene: TRBD1; j_gene: TRBJ2-3; v_gene: TRBV30; CDR3aa: CAWSESWTGVTDTQYF; CDR3nt: TGTGCCTGGAGTGAGTCTTGGACAGGGGTCACAGATACGCAGTATTTT
abundance: NA; d_gene: NA; j_gene: TRBJ2-7; v_gene: TRBV19; CDR3aa: CASSMQQGYEQYF; CDR3nt: TGTGCCAGTAGTATGCAACAGGGCTACGAGCAGTACTTC
abundance: NA; d_gene: NA; j_gene: TRBJ1-5; v_gene: TRBV19; CDR3aa: CASNDGGSSNQPQHF; CDR3nt: TGTGCCAGTAATGACGGCGGAAGTAGCAATCAGCCCCAGCATTTT
abundance: NA; d_gene: NA; j_gene: TRBJ1-5; v_gene: TRBV7-2; CDR3aa: CASRRESDNQPQHF; CDR3nt: TGTGCCAGCAGAAGGGAGTCCGATAATCAGCCCCAGCATTTT
abundance: NA; d_gene: TRBD1; j_gene: TRBJ1-6; v_gene: TRBV9; CDR3aa: CASSVGTGANNSPLHF; CDR3nt: TGTGCCAGCAGCGTAGGGACAGGGGCCAATAATTCACCCCTCCACTTT
abundance: NA; d_gene: NA; j_gene: TRBJ1-2; v_gene: TRBV6-5; CDR3aa: CASSYSMGAGGYTF; CDR3nt: TGTGCCAGCAGTTACTCGATGGGCGCAGGGGGCTACACCTTC
abundance: once; d_gene: TRBD1; j_gene: TRBJ2-7; v_gene: TRBV19; CDR3aa: CAAGTGEGYEQYF; CDR3nt: TGTGCCGCAGGGACAGGGGAAGGCTACGAGCAGTACTTC
abundance: NA; d_gene: NA; j_gene: TRBJ2-1; v_gene: TRBV10-3; CDR3aa: CATTLVGGNEQFF; CDR3nt: TGTGCCACAACTCTGGTGGGGGGAAATGAGCAGTTCTTC
abundance: NA; d_gene: NA; j_gene: TRBJ2-2; v_gene: TRBV5-1; CDR3aa: CASSPMTRFDSGELFF; CDR3nt: TGCGCCAGCAGCCCAATGACTAGATTTGATTCAGGGGAGCTGTTTTTT
abundance: NA; d_gene: TRBD1; j_gene: TRBJ1-5; v_gene: TRBV2; CDR3aa: CASSGDRGNQPQHF; CDR3nt: TGTGCCAGCAGTGGGGACAGGGGCAATCAGCCCCAGCATTTT
abundance: NA; d_gene: NA; j_gene: TRBJ2-7; v_gene: TRBV7-8; CDR3aa: CASSFVRAVGHEQYF; CDR3nt: TGTGCCAGCAGCTTCGTCAGGGCAGTCGGTCACGAGCAGTACTTC
abundance: NA; d_gene: TRBD1; j_gene: TRBJ1-4; v_gene: TRBV5-6; CDR3aa: CASSLGDRETKLFF; CDR3nt: TGTGCCAGCAGCTTGGGGGACAGGGAGACAAAACTGTTTTTT